This TCR beta chain was sequenced for a study of CD8 T cells in ankylosing spondylitis. TCRdb processed the 5' RACE reads anew with MiXCR; each CDR3 protein has one entry. Among 200,000 to 250,000 distinct CDR3 sequences listed, about 11% were seen once. The CDR3 sequence is 13 residues long. In germline, CDR1 is DFQATT, CDR2 SNEGSKA (reference sequence). Trimming at V came to 6 bases and at J to 7 bases, leaving 8 bases not matched to a gene. At least ten counts were recorded for this clonotype. The V call is TRBV20-1, the J call TRBJ1-1; 10 bases are a match to TRBD1. Source material: blood, either unsorted or a sorted T cell fraction (not recorded which). The sequence derives from a male donor with ankylosing spondylitis or in good health (not recorded which). The CDR3, as DNA: TGCAGTGCCGGCCGGGACAGGGGAATTGAAGCTTTCTTT. Amino acids: CSAGRDRGIEAFF.